This paragraph covers one TCR beta chain sequence. Its cognate antigen is unknown. This sample stems from a study of regulatory T cells in long-lasting Graves disease. Across the study: Antithyroid drug intake by newly diagnosed Graves' patients had lasted under 3 months. Study findings and constraints: Relative to new patients (roughly 970), persistent patients exhibited greater sharing of public clonotypes (around 3,000).

Building of the TCR beta libraries involved iRepertoire HTBI primers and Arm-PCR of CDR3 regions. TCRdb reprocessed the multiplex PCR reads with MiXCR, giving one entry per CDR3 protein. The sample carries 420,000 or so distinct CDR3 sequences, about a sixth recorded once. V gave up 3 bases and J gave up 5 bases, with 17 bases separating them. The CDR3 totals 15 residues. Germline-derived CDR1 and CDR2 are DFQATT and SNEGSKA (reference sequence). Described time point: newly diagnosed GD, antithyroid drugs for less than 3 months. Isolated PBMC RNA provided the starting material for the TCR library. In each case, Graves' disease was diagnosed per American Thyroid Association guidelines. This sample was shared with a second study, whose subject was T cells in Graves' hyperthyroidism and ophthalmopathy.

The TCR originated in a woman aged 18-35 years with Graves disease. This chain links TRBV20-1 with TRBJ1-5, with D possibly matching TRBD1 (5 bases). The sample consisted of peripheral blood mononuclear cells (PBMCs), taken at new diagnosis, from a patient treated with antithyroid drugs. The CDR3 DNA is TGCAGTGCTAGCCCCGGTAGGGGCAAGGATCAGCCCCAGCATTTT. Translated, it gives CSASPGRGKDQPQHF.